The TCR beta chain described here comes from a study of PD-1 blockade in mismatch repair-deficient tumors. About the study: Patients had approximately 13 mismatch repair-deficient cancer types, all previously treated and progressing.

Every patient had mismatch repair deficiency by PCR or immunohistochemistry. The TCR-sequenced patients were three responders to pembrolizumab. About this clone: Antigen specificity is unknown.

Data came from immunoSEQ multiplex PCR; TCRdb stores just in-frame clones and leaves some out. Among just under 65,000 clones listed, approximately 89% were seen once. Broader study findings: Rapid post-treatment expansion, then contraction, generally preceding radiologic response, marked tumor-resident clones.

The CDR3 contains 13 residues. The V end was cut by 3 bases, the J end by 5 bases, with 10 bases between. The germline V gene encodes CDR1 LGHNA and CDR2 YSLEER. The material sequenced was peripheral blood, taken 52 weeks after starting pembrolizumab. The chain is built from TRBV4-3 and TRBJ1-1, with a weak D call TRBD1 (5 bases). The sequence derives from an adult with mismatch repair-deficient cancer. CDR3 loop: CASSQAGWTEAFF. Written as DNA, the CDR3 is TGCGCCAGCAGCCAGGCAGGGTGGACTGAAGCTTTCTTT.